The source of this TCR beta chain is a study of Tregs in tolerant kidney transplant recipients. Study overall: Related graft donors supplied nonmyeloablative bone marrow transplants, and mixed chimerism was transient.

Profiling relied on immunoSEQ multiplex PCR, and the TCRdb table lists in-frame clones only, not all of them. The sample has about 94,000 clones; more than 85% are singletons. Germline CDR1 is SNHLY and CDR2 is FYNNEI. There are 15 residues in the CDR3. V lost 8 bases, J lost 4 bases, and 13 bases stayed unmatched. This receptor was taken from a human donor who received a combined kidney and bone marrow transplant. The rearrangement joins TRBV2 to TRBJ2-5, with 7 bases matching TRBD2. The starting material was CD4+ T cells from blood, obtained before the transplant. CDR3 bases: TGTGCCAGCTCTTCCAGGGCGGGAGCTCTAGAGACCCAGTACTTC. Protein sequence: CASSSRAGALETQYF. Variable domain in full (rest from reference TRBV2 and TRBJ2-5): EPEVTQTPSHQVTQMGQEVILRCVPISNHLYFYWYRQILGQKVEFLVSFYNNEISEKSEIFDDQFSVERPDGSNFTLKIRSTKLEDSAMYFCASSSRAGALETQYFGPGTRLLVL.